The T cell receptor beta chain under discussion was sequenced for a study of synovial regulatory T cells in juvenile arthritis. The roughly eleven donors had active juvenile idiopathic arthritis, with 3 polyarticular and 8 oligoarticular cases. This CDR3 is 17 amino acids long. This entry has no DNA. Germline lookup yields CDR1 MGHRA and CDR2 YSYEKL. Points on this clone: Its specificity is unknown.

Produced via immunoSEQ multiplex PCR; TCRdb's table is partial and in-frame only. Its clone listing holds approximately 7,100 clones. Study results and limitations: Across patients, iaTreg TCR repertoires were mostly private, partly shared with synovial Teff and blood CPL. Compared with other blood Treg cells, inflammation-associated Treg cells had reduced TCR diversity. CDR3 overlap with synovial Tregs was higher for iaTregs than other blood Tregs.

The chain joins TRBV4-1 to TRBJ2-7; no DNA is available, so the TRBD2 call from TCRdb remains unchecked. Sequenced sample: Treg cells from blood. This sample's subset: remaining (HLA-DR-negative) circulating blood Treg cells. This TCR derives from a donor aged 2-30 years with juvenile idiopathic arthritis. The CDR3 spells CASSHLDMGLAGHEQYF.